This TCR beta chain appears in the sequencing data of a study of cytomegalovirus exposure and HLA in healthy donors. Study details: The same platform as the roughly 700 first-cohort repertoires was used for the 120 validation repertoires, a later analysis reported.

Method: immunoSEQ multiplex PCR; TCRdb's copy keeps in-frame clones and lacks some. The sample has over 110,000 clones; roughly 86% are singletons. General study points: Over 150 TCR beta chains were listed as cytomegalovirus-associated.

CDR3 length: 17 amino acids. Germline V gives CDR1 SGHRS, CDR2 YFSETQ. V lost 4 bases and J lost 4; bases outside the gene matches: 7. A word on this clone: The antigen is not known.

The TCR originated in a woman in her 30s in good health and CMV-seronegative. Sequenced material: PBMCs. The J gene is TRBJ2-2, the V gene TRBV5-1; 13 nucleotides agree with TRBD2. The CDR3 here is CASSPGLAGAGTGELFF. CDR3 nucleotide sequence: TGCGCCAGCAGCCCAGGACTAGCGGGGGCGGGCACCGGGGAGCTGTTTTTT.